This TCR beta chain was found in a study of blood T cell repertoires in COVID-19. Overall study: COVID-19 samples collected from the United States, Italy and Spain covered acute and convalescent phases. Sources were T cells, B-cell-depleted T cells, or PBMCs; the material itself was cDNA or gDNA.

Authors' processing steps: Amplification with reference gene primers provided the estimates of nucleated cell counts. This table comes from immunoSEQ multiplex PCR, and its TCRdb copy is limited to in-frame clones, with some not included. V and J calls and clone size are those listed in that table; D and trimming were worked out from the DNA. The sample contains roughly 150,000 clones, 84% of which appear only once. V lost 3 bases and J 0 bases, leaving 6 bases between the germline ends. Germline CDR1 SGHTA, CDR2 FQGTGA. The CDR3 is 14 amino acids. The sequencing input was peripheral blood. This receptor was obtained from a woman aged 45-65 years in a cohort sampled during active or convalescent COVID-19. The chain couples TRBV7-3 to TRBJ2-1, with a weak D call TRBD2 (6 bases). CDR3 coding DNA: TGTGCCAGCAGCTTCGGGGGCTCCTACAATGAGCAGTTCTTC. This gives the protein CASSFGGSYNEQFF.